In this sample, the clone carrying this T cell receptor (beta chain) turned up many times. Its antigen is not identified. Building the TCR beta libraries relied on iRepertoire HTBI primers, and CDR3 regions underwent Arm-PCR. Each CDR3 protein gets one entry after TCRdb re-called the multiplex PCR reads with MiXCR. The sample lists 420,000 or so distinct CDR3 sequences; about 16% were seen once. The data were taken from a study of regulatory T cells in long-lasting Graves disease. Documented time point: newly diagnosed GD, antithyroid drugs for less than 3 months. RNA from PBMCs was the source of the TCR library. American Thyroid Association guidelines were used to diagnose Graves' disease. Findings and caveats of the study: Persistent disease favored TRBV28, TRBJ1-2 and TRBJ2-5.

Germline CDR1 is MNHNS and CDR2 is SASEGT. The CDR3 is 15 residues long. The V and J ends lost 11 bases and 4 bases respectively, with 23 bases between them. These data were also filed under a second study, of T cells in Graves' hyperthyroidism and ophthalmopathy. That study adds: Absence of ophthalmopathy progression within 18 months defined stable Graves' hyperthyroidism.

Sequencing was performed on peripheral blood mononuclear cells (PBMCs), taken at new diagnosis, from a patient treated with antithyroid drugs. The V and J genes are TRBV6-1 and TRBJ1-2; tentative D call: TRBD1 (6 bases). The sequence was collected from a young woman with Graves disease. The CDR3 DNA reads TGTGCCGGGGAAGCAGGGGCCGGGGTTGGCTATGGCTACACCTTC. It translates to CAGEAGAGVGYGYTF.